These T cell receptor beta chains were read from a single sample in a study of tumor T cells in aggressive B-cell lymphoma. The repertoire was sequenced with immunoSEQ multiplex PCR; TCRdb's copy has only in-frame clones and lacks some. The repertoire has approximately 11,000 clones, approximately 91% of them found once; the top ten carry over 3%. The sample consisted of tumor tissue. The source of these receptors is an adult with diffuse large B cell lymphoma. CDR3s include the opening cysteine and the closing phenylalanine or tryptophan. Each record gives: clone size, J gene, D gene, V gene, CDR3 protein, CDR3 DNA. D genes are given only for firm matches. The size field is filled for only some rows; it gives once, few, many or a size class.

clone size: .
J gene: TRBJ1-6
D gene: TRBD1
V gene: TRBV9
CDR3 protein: CASSVGPGGSYNSPLHF
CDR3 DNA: TGTGCCAGCAGCGTAGGGCCAGGGGGTTCCTATAATTCACCCCTCCACTTT

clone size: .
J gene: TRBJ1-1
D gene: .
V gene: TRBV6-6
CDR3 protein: CASSPGGATEAFF
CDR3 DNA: TGTGCCAGCAGTCCGGGGGGGGCAACTGAAGCTTTCTTT

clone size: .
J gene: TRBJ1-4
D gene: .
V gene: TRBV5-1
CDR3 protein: CASSPQGTANEKLFF
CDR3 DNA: TGCGCCAGCAGCCCCCAGGGGACGGCTAATGAAAAACTGTTTTTT

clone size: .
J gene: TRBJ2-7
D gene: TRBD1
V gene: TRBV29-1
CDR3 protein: CSAVTGGIDLTYEQYF
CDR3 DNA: TGCAGCGCCGTAACAGGGGGCATTGACCTGACCTACGAGCAGTACTTC

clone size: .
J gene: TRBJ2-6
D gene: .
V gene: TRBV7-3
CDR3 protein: CASSLPRGSGANVLTF
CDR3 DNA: TGTGCCAGCAGCTTACCTAGGGGCTCTGGGGCCAACGTCCTGACTTTC

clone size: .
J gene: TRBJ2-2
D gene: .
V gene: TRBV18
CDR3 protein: CASSKGLANLAGELFF
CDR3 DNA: TGTGCCAGCTCTAAGGGACTGGCGAATTTGGCCGGGGAGCTGTTTTTT

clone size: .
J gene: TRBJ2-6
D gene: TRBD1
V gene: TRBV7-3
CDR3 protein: CASSLRGRGPSGANVLTF
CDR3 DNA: TGTGCCAGCAGCTTAAGAGGCAGGGGGCCCTCTGGGGCCAACGTCCTGACTTTC

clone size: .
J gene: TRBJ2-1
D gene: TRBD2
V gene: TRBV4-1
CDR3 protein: CASSQVEGLAGGDEQFF
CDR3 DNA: TGCGCCAGCAGCCAAGTGGAGGGACTAGCGGGGGGGGATGAGCAGTTCTTC

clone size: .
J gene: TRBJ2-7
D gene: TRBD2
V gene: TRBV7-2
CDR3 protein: CASSLALLAGDPAYEQYF
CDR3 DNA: TGTGCCAGCAGCTTAGCGTTACTAGCGGGAGACCCCGCCTACGAGCAGTACTTC

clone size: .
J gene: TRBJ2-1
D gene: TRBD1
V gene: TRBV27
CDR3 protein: CASSHMPTGRNEQFF
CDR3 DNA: TGTGCCAGCAGTCACATGCCGACAGGGCGAAATGAGCAGTTCTTC

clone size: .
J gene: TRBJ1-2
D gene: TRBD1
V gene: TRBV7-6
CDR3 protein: CASSPGQYYGYTF
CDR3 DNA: TGTGCCAGCAGCCCGGGACAGTACTATGGCTACACCTTC

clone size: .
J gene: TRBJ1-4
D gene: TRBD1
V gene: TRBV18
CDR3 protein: CASSSPGQGGEKLFF
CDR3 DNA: TGTGCCAGCTCATCTCCGGGACAGGGGGGAGAAAAACTGTTTTTT

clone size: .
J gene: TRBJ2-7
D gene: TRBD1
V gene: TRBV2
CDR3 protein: CASSEVPDRNTYEQYF
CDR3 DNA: TGTGCCAGCAGTGAAGTGCCGGACAGGAACACCTACGAGCAGTACTTC

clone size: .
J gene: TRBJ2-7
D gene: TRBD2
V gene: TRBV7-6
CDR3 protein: CASSPGTRAYEQYF
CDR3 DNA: TGTGCCAGCAGCCCCGGGACTAGGGCCTACGAGCAGTACTTC

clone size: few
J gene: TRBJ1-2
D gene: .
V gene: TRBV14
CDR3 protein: CASSSTGRDYYGYTF
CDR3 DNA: TGTGCCAGCAGCTCAACTGGGCGGGACTACTATGGCTACACCTTC

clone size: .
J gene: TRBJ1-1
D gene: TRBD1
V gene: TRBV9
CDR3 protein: CASSALSGGTEAFF
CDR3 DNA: TGTGCCAGCAGCGCCCTTTCAGGGGGAACTGAAGCTTTCTTT

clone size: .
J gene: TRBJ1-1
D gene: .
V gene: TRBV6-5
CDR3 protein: CASSLTVNTEAFF
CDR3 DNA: TGTGCCAGCAGTTTGACAGTGAACACTGAAGCTTTCTTT